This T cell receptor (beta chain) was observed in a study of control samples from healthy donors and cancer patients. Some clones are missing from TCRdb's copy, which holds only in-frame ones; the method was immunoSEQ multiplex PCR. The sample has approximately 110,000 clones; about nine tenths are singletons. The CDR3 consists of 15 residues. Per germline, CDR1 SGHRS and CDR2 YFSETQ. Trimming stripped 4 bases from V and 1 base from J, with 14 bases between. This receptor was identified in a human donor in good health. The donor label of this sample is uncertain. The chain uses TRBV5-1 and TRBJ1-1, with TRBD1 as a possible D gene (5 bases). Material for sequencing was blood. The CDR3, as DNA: TGCGCCAGCAGCGGGGTTGTCCAGGGGAACACTGAAGCTTTCTTT. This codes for CASSGVVQGNTEAFF.